This is a list of T cell receptor beta chains from one sample in a study of cytomegalovirus exposure and HLA in healthy donors. Clones were read by immunoSEQ multiplex PCR, and TCRdb kept only the in-frame ones, dropping some. The table includes 150,000 to 200,000 clones, roughly 80% detected once. Sequenced sample: PBMCs. These receptors were obtained from a woman aged 30 to 39 in good health and CMV-seropositive. CDR3s include the opening cysteine and the closing phenylalanine or tryptophan. The D gene is left open where the match is weak. The size of a clone is reported for some rows only, either as once, few or many, or as a class for expanded clones.

V gene,CDR3 length,clone size,J gene,D gene,CDR3 DNA,CDR3 protein
TRBV5-1,14,-,TRBJ2-3,TRBD2,TGCGCCAGCACCGGGACTAGCGGCACAGATACGCAGTATTTT,CASTGTSGTDTQYF
TRBV7-2,16,-,TRBJ2-1,-,TGTGCCAGCAGCTTAGGGATAGGGGGGGCCTACAATGAGCAGTTCTTC,CASSLGIGGAYNEQFF
TRBV6-5,15,few,TRBJ2-7,TRBD2,TGTGCCAGCCAGTTACTCTACGGCGGGGGGTACGAGCAGTACTTC,CASQLLYGGGYEQYF
TRBV27,14,-,TRBJ1-1,-,TGTGCCAGCAGTTTATATCGCAGGGGCACTGAAGCTTTCTTT,CASSLYRRGTEAFF
TRBV7-3,15,-,TRBJ1-1,-,TGTGCCAGCAGCTTAACGAGGGAGAGAAGCACTGAAGCTTTCTTT,CASSLTRERSTEAFF
TRBV2,14,-,TRBJ2-6,-,TGTGCCAGCAGTTATACAGCTGGGGCCAACGTCCTGACTTTC,CASSYTAGANVLTF
TRBV9,13,-,TRBJ2-1,-,TGTGCCAGCAGCCCCAGGGCGTACAATGAGCAGTTCTTC,CASSPRAYNEQFF
TRBV7-2,16,-,TRBJ1-2,TRBD1,TGTGCCAGCAGCTTCCATTCGACAGGGGTGAACTATGGCTACACCTTC,CASSFHSTGVNYGYTF
TRBV9,22,-,TRBJ2-6,TRBD2,TGTGCCAGCAGCCACGGCAGGACTAGCGGGGGGTTCGAGAGCTCTGGGGCCAACGTCCTGACTTTC,CASSHGRTSGGFESSGANVLTF
TRBV5-4,15,few,TRBJ2-2,TRBD1,TGTGCCAGCAGCCTGGGACAGAGAAACACCGGGGAGCTGTTTTTT,CASSLGQRNTGELFF
TRBV5-6,17,once,TRBJ1-5,-,TGTGCCAGCAGCTTGAGGACAGAAGTATATAGCAATCAGCCCCAGCATTTT,CASSLRTEVYSNQPQHF
TRBV5-1,16,-,TRBJ2-7,-,TGCGCCAGCAGCTCCCCGGCGGGGCGGGGAGGCAACGAGCAGTACTTC,CASSSPAGRGGNEQYF
TRBV10-2,14,-,TRBJ2-7,TRBD1,TGCGCCAGCAGTGTCTCGGGACAGATCTCCGAGCAGTACTTC,CASSVSGQISEQYF
TRBV28,16,-,TRBJ1-6,-,TGTGCCAGCAGTTTAGGGATGTGGACAGTCAGTTCACCCCTCCACTTT,CASSLGMWTVSSPLHF
TRBV5-1,16,-,TRBJ2-3,-,TGCGCCAGCAGCGGGTTCCAGGGGGGAATTTTCGATACGCAGTATTTT,CASSGFQGGIFDTQYF
TRBV7-9,14,-,TRBJ2-7,-,TGTGCCAGCAGCTTATCGCAGGCCCCCTACGAGCAGTACTTC,CASSLSQAPYEQYF
TRBV5-4,15,-,TRBJ1-6,TRBD1,TGTGCCAGCAGCTTGGCCGGACAGGGGGGTTCACCCCTCCACTTT,CASSLAGQGGSPLHF
TRBV7-9,12,-,TRBJ2-7,-,TGTGCCAGCAGCTTCAACGGTGGCGAGCAGTACTTC,CASSFNGGEQYF
TRBV27,16,-,TRBJ1-5,TRBD1,TGTGCCAGCAGTCCGTCGACAGGGGATGTCAATCAGCCCCAGCATTTT,CASSPSTGDVNQPQHF
TRBV6-5,14,-,TRBJ1-2,-,TGTGCCAGCAGCACTATCATGGGGGGGGATGGCTACACCTTC,CASSTIMGGDGYTF
TRBV7-2,15,-,TRBJ2-3,TRBD2,TGTGCCAGCGCAGACTCGACTAGCGGCACAGATACGCAGTATTTT,CASADSTSGTDTQYF
TRBV6-5,14,-,TRBJ1-2,-,TGTGCCAGCAGTTACTCGACAAGGTTTTATGGCTACACCTTC,CASSYSTRFYGYTF
TRBV6-1,15,few,TRBJ2-7,TRBD1,TGTGCCAGCACCAGACAGGGGATTATTCCCTACGAGCAGTACTTC,CASTRQGIIPYEQYF
TRBV7-3,13,-,TRBJ2-5,TRBD1,TGTGCCAGCAGCCGTGGGACAGGGGATGCCCAGTACTTC,CASSRGTGDAQYF
TRBV16,16,-,TRBJ1-2,-,TGTGCCAGCAGCGCACAACAGGGAACCCCCTTAAATGGCTACACCTTC,CASSAQQGTPLNGYTF
TRBV2,10,-,TRBJ1-2,-,TGTGCCAGCAGATATAGTAGCTACACCTTC,CASRYSSYTF
TRBV28,12,-,TRBJ2-1,-,TGTGCCAGCAGTTCTGGCGGGGATGAGCAGTTCTTC,CASSSGGDEQFF